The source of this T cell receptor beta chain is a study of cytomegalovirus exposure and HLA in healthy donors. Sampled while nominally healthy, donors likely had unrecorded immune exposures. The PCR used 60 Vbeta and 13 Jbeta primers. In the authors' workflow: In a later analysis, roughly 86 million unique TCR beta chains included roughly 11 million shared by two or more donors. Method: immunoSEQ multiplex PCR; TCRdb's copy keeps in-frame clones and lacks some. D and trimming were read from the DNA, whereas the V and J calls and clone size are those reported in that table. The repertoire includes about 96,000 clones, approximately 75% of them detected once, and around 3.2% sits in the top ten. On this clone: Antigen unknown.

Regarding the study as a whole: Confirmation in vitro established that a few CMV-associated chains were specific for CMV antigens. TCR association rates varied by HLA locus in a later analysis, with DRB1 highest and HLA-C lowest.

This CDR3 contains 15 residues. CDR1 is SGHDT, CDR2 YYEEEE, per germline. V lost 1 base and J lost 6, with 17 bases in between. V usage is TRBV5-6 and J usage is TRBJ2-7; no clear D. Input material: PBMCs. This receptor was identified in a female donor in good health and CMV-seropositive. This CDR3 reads CASSLSRITQSEQYF. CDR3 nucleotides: TGTGCCAGCAGCTTGAGTCGAATCACACAGAGCGAGCAGTACTTC.